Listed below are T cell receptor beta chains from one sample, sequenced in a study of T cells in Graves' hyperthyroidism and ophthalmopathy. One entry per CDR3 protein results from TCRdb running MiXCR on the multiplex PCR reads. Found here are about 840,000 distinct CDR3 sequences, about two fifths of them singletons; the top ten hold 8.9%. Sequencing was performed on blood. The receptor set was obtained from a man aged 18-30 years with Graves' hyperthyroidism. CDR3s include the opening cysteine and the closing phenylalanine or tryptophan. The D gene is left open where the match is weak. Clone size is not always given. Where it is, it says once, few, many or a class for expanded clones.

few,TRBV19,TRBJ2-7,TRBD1,CASSPVYTGGFYEQYF,TGTGCCAGTAGTCCCGTTTATACAGGGGGCTTTTACGAGCAGTACTTC
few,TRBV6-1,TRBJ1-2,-,CASSYSLGPRIGYTF,TGTGCCAGCAGTTACTCGCTGGGACCGAGGATTGGCTACACCTTC
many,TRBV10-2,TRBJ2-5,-,CASSRRSETQYF,TGCGCCAGCAGTCGGAGAAGCGAGACCCAGTACTTC
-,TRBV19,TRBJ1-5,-,CASSIASEGNQPQHF,TGTGCCAGTAGTATCGCCTCGGAAGGCAATCAGCCCCAGCATTTT
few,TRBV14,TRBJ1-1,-,CASSQAHQQDMNTEAFF,TGTGCCAGCAGCCAAGCCCACCAACAGGACATGAACACTGAAGCTTTCTTT
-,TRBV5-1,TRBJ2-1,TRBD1,CASSSTGGGEQFF,TGCGCCAGCAGCTCAACAGGGGGAGGTGAGCAGTTCTTC
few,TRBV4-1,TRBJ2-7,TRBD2,CASSQDTLAGGYEQYF,TGCGCCAGCAGCCAAGATACCCTAGCGGGCGGCTACGAGCAGTACTTC
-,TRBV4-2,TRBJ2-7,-,CASSQDTQNEQYF,TGTGCCAGCAGCCAAGATACACAGAACGAGCAGTACTTC
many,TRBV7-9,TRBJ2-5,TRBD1,CASSSQWDREETQYF,TGTGCCAGCAGCTCCCAGTGGGACAGGGAAGAGACCCAGTACTTC
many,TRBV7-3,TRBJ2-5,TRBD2,CASSLRGSGRGETQYF,TGTGCCAGCAGCTTAAGGGGTAGCGGGAGAGGTGAGACCCAGTACTTC
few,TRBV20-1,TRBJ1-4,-,CSAPSRGTNEKLFF,TGCAGTGCTCCGTCCCGGGGAACTAATGAAAAACTGTTTTTT
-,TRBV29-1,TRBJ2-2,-,CSVTTGELFF,TGCAGCGTTACGACAGGGGAGCTGTTTTTT
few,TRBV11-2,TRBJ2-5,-,CASSPVLGDSPETQYF,TGTGCCAGCAGCCCTGTCCTCGGCGATAGTCCAGAGACCCAGTACTTC
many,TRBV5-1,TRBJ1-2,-,CASSLGGSNYGYTF,TGTGCCAGCAGCTTAGGCGGCAGTAACTATGGCTACACCTTC
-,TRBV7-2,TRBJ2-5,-,CASSFRTGYQETQYF,TGTGCCAGCAGCTTCAGGACTGGATACCAAGAGACCCAGTACTTC
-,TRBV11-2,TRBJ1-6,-,CASRPTAGSYNSPLHF,TGTGCCAGCCGACCGACAGCCGGCTCCTATAATTCACCCCTCCACTTT
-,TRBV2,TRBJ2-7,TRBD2,CASSYSTSGGYEQYF,TGTGCCAGCAGTTACTCGACTAGCGGAGGGTACGAGCAGTACTTC
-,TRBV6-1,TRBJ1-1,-,CASSAGQFLNTEAFF,TGTGCCAGCAGTGCCGGACAGTTTCTGAACACTGAAGCTTTCTTT
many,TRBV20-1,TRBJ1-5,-,CSARDGTSNQPQHF,TGCAGTGCTAGAGATGGGACTAGCAATCAGCCCCAGCATTTT
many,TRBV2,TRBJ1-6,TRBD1,CASSGDSDNSPLHF,TGTGCCAGCAGTGGGGACAGCGATAATTCACCCCTCCACTTT
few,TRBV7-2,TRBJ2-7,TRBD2,CASSLAWGLADRDYEQYF,TGTGCCAGCAGCTTAGCGTGGGGACTAGCGGACCGCGACTACGAGCAGTACTTC
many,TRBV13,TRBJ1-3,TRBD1,CASSWGQPSGNTIYF,TGTGCCAGCAGCTGGGGACAGCCCTCTGGAAACACCATATATTTT
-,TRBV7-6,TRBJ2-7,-,CASSPGGWKNYEQYF,TGTGCCAGCAGCCCTGGGGGCTGGAAGAACTACGAGCAGTACTTC
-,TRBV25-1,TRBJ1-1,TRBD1,CASRHLPGTGGPNTEAFF,TGTGCCAGCAGGCACCTCCCCGGGACAGGGGGCCCGAACACTGAAGCTTTCTTT
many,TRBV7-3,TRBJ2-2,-,CASSSQGPTNTGELFF,TGTGCCAGCAGCTCCCAGGGGCCCACCAACACCGGGGAGCTGTTTTTT
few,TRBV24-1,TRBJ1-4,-,CATSDPGRGEKLFF,TGTGCCACCAGTGACCCGGGTCGGGGCGAAAAACTGTTTTTT
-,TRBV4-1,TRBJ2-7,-,CASSPHAFEPLWNEQYF,TGCGCCAGCAGCCCGCACGCCTTTGAGCCCCTCTGGAACGAGCAGTACTTC
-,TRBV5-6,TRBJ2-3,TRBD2,CASSIPTSGFTDTQYF,TGTGCCAGCAGCATCCCCACTAGCGGGTTCACAGATACGCAGTATTTT
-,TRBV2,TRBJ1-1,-,CASSPADETNTEAFF,TGTGCCAGCAGTCCTGCCGACGAGACAAACACTGAAGCTTTCTTT
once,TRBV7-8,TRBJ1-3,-,CASSFMAGYGNTIYF,TGTGCCAGCAGCTTCATGGCGGGATATGGAAACACCATATATTTT
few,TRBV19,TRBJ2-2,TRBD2,CASSRLAGGMNTGELFF,TGTGCCAGTAGTCGGCTAGCGGGGGGGATGAACACCGGGGAGCTGTTTTTT
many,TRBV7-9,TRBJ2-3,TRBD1,CASTRRTGGDTQYF,TGTGCCAGCACCAGGAGGACAGGGGGGGATACGCAGTATTTT
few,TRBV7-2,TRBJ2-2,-,CASSLRRTHDTGELFF,TGTGCCAGCAGCTTAAGACGGACGCACGACACCGGGGAGCTGTTTTTT
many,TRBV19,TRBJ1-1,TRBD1,CASSPWTGLNTEAFF,TGTGCCAGTAGTCCTTGGACAGGGTTGAACACTGAAGCTTTCTTT
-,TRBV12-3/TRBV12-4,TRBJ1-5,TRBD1,CASRGIQGAGYQPQHF,TGTGCCAGCAGGGGAATACAGGGGGCCGGTTATCAGCCCCAGCATTTT
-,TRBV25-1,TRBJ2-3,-,CAGGTTDTQYF,TGTGCCGGGGGAACTACAGATACGCAGTATTTT
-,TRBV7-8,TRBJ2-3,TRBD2,CASSPSGDDTQYF,TGTGCCAGCAGCCCTAGCGGGGACGATACGCAGTATTTT